The 17 T cell receptor beta chains reported below all come from one sample, sequenced in a study of early T cells in non-severe SARS-CoV-2 infection. Each CDR3 protein gets one entry after TCRdb re-called the 5' RACE reads with MiXCR. The sample holds 66,000 or so distinct CDR3 sequences, roughly 13% seen once. The sample taken for sequencing was whole blood. Source of these receptors: an adult who was a healthcare worker with PCR-confirmed SARS-CoV-2 infection or an uninfected control (not recorded which).

Ten or more counts support this clonotype. The gene calls are TRBV7-8 and TRBJ1-1; 9 nucleotides align to TRBD1. V lost 5 bases, J lost 1 base, and 8 bases stayed unmatched. Per the germline V gene, CDR1 is SGHVS and CDR2 is FQNEAQ. The CDR3 has 16 amino acids. CDR3 sequence reads: CASSVRQGVGNTEAFF. CDR3 nucleotides: TGTGCCAGCAGCGTTAGACAGGGGGTAGGGAACACTGAAGCTTTCTTT.

This clonotype appeared many times. This chain links TRBV20-1 with TRBJ2-1; 14 bases map to TRBD2. V gave up 1 base and J gave up 7 bases; unmatched junction bases: 6. Looked up from germline, CDR1 is DFQATT and CDR2 is SNEGSKA (reference sequence). This CDR3 contains 16 residues. The CDR3 sequence is CSARGLAGGPMNEQFF. For the CDR3, the DNA is TGCAGTGCTAGAGGACTAGCGGGAGGGCCGATGAATGAGCAGTTCTTC.

This clonotype was counted a few times. The chain links TRBV9 to TRBJ2-1; 9 positions match TRBD2. The CDR3 runs to 13 residues. V dropped 4 bases and J dropped 8; count of bases not matched to a gene: 4. Germline CDR1 reads SGDLS; CDR2 reads YYNGEE. This CDR3 reads CASSFSGSYEQFF. Written as DNA, the CDR3 is TGTGCCAGCAGCTTTAGCGGGAGCTATGAGCAGTTCTTC.

This clonotype has a handful of counts. The rearrangement links TRBV27 to TRBJ2-7; D perhaps matches TRBD1 (6 bases). Trimming cost V 5 bases and J 3 bases, with 11 bases left between them. This CDR3 comprises 13 residues. Germline V gives CDR1 MNHEY, CDR2 SMNVEV (reference sequence). The CDR3 DNA sequence: TGTGCCAGCAGTCTAAACAGGGTCTACGAGCAGTACTTC. Its translation is CASSLNRVYEQYF.

This clonotype has a handful of counts. The CDR3 spells CASSISAAVGNEQFF. CDR3 nucleotide sequence: TGTGCCAGTAGTATATCAGCCGCGGTGGGCAATGAGCAGTTCTTC. The rearrangement links TRBV19 to TRBJ2-1, with D hard to call. This CDR3 is 15 amino acids long. The germline V gene encodes CDR1 LNHDA and CDR2 SQIVND (reference sequence). V dropped 2 bases and J dropped 6 bases, with 14 bases sitting between them.

The table lists this clonotype with a few counts. CDR3 loop: CASSQEGAPFGEQYF. The CDR3 DNA follows: TGCGCCAGCAGCCAAGAGGGGGCTCCATTTGGCGAGCAGTACTTC. This chain connects TRBV4-1 to TRBJ2-7; possibly TRBD1 for D (6 bases). The CDR3 loop spans 15 amino acids. The ends were cut back, 0 bases at V and 6 bases at J, with 15 bases in the middle. CDR1 MGHRA and CDR2 YSYEKL come from the germline V gene.

The V call is TRBV6-6, the J call TRBJ1-1; TRBD1 matches 7 bases. The CDR3 is 17 residues long. Trimming at V came to 4 bases and at J to 2 bases, leaving 13 bases not matched to a gene. Germline V gives CDR1 MNHNY, CDR2 SVGAGI (reference sequence). As DNA, the CDR3 is TGTGCCAGCAGTTTAACTTGGGCAGGGGGACTTAACACTGAAGCTTTCTTT. As protein: CASSLTWAGGLNTEAFF.

V gene TRBV7-6 combines with J gene TRBJ2-3; D call uncertain. Per the germline V gene, CDR1 is SGHVS and CDR2 is FNYEAQ. V shed 2 bases and J shed 2 bases, with 11 bases lying between them. The CDR3 loop spans 15 amino acids. Here the CDR3 DNA reads TGTGCCAGCAGCTTAAGGGTGGACGCCACAGATACGCAGTATTTT. Encoded protein: CASSLRVDATDTQYF.

This clonotype was observed a handful of times. This chain links TRBV12-3 or TRBV12-4 with TRBJ2-3; D unclear. The ends were cut back, 0 bases at V and 6 bases at J, with 7 bases in the middle. This CDR3 region has 13 residues. The CDR3 nucleotides read TGTGCCAGCAGTTTAGCCCGCCGGGATACGCAGTATTTT. Translated: CASSLARRDTQYF.

This clonotype occurred a few times. The rearrangement links TRBV27 to TRBJ2-1; D is perhaps TRBD2 (5 bases). There are 18 residues in the CDR3. V lost 2 bases and J 6 bases, leaving 23 bases between the germline ends. The germline CDR1 and CDR2 sequences are MNHEY and SMNVEV (reference sequence). Written as DNA, the CDR3 is TGTGCCAGCAGTTTAGGATCTACTAGGACGGTTCAGTCCAATGAGCAGTTCTTC. It translates to CASSLGSTRTVQSNEQFF.

This clonotype showed up just a few times. The chain combines TRBV20-1 with TRBJ2-7; 9 bases map to TRBD1. This CDR3 contains 14 residues. V was clipped by 3 bases and J by 4 bases; unmatched bases: 7. CDR1 and CDR2 from the germline V gene are DFQATT and SNEGSKA (reference sequence). CDR3 loop: CSASPRDRAYEQYF. The CDR3 DNA follows: TGCAGTGCTAGTCCCCGGGACAGGGCTTACGAGCAGTACTTC.

The chain couples TRBV5-6 to TRBJ2-1; D possibly corresponds to TRBD1 (5 bases). With 4 bases removed from V and 11 bases from J, the gap between germline ends came to 13 bases. Germline lookup yields CDR1 SGHDT and CDR2 YYEEEE. The CDR3 runs to 12 residues. This CDR3 is CASSNTGTKQFF. The DNA for the CDR3 is TGTGCCAGCAGCAACACAGGTACTAAGCAGTTCTTC.

This clonotype has more than one count but fewer than ten. The chain carries TRBV7-8 and TRBJ2-3, with TRBD2 identical over 8 bases. Germline lookup yields CDR1 SGHVS and CDR2 FQNEAQ. This CDR3 region has 16 residues. V trimming: 5 bases; J trimming: 1 base; junction bases outside the gene matches: 8. The chain's CDR3 is CASSPRTSLGTDTQYF. CDR3 nucleotide sequence: TGTGCCAGCAGCCCCCGGACTAGCTTAGGCACAGATACGCAGTATTTT.

This clonotype was observed a few times. The J gene is TRBJ2-7, the V gene TRBV5-1; D unclear. The CDR3 totals 14 residues. Trimming left V 4 bases short and J 2 bases short, with 13 bases between. Germline V gene lookup returns CDR1 SGHRS and CDR2 YFSETQ. CDR3 region: CASSLAQIAYEQYF. The CDR3 DNA is TGCGCCAGCAGCCTCGCACAGATCGCCTACGAGCAGTACTTC. The full variable domain, its missing parts supplied by reference TRBV5-1 and TRBJ2-7, is KAGVTQTPRYLIKTRGQQVTLSCSPISGHRSVSWYQQTPGQGLQFLFEYFSETQRNKGNFPGRFSGRQFSNSRSEMNVSTLELGDSALYLCASSLAQIAYEQYFGPGTRLTVT.

This clonotype was detected a few times. J is TRBJ1-3 and V is TRBV12-3 or TRBV12-4, with D uncertain. V was cut by 5 bases and J by 3 bases, with 8 bases left in between. The CDR3 loop spans 13 amino acids. In nucleotides, the CDR3 is TGTGCCAGCAGTACAAACAGTGGAAACACCATATATTTT. Translating gives CASSTNSGNTIYF.

This clonotype was detected only a few times. CDR3 DNA: TGCAGTGCTAGTATCGACAGGGGATCTGGGGCCAACGTCCTGACTTTC. Its translation is CSASIDRGSGANVLTF. This rearrangement joins TRBV20-1 to TRBJ2-6; 8 bases match TRBD1. CDR1 is DFQATT and CDR2 is SNEGSKA in the germline V gene (reference sequence). There are 16 residues in the CDR3. Trimming at V came to 3 bases and at J to 1 base, leaving 5 bases not matched to a gene.

This clonotype was picked up many times. The chain uses TRBV18 and TRBJ1-1; D unclear. There are 15 residues in the CDR3. Germline CDR1 reads KGHSH; CDR2 reads LQKENI. Trimming pared 3 bases from V and 2 bases from J, leaving 13 bases between. CDR3 sequence reads: CASSPNSWPNTEAFF. DNA of the CDR3: TGTGCCAGCTCACCTAATTCGTGGCCAAACACTGAAGCTTTCTTT. Complete variable domain (other parts from reference TRBV18 and TRBJ1-1): NAGVMQNPRHLVRRRGQEARLRCSPMKGHSHVYWYRQLPEEGLKFMVYLQKENIIDESGMPKERFSAEFPKEGPSILRIQQVVRGDSAAYFCASSPNSWPNTEAFFGQGTRLTVV.